The source of this TCR beta chain is a study of T cells in Graves' hyperthyroidism and ophthalmopathy. There were TCR beta CDR3 regions amplified from RNA transcripts. TCR CDR3 underwent first-round RT-PCR with the HTBI primer set. TCRdb re-analysed the multiplex PCR reads in MiXCR, keeping a single row per CDR3 protein. The top ten hold more than 30% of the sample, which has 300,000 to 450,000 distinct CDR3 sequences, roughly a sixth seen once. This clonotype was counted many times. V shed 6 bases and J 6 bases; nucleotides not matched to a gene: 5. The CDR3 covers 14 residues. Germline loops: CDR1 SNHLY, CDR2 FYNNEI.

The specimen sequenced was blood. The gene calls are TRBV2 and TRBJ2-3; 11 nucleotides match TRBD2. This TCR was recovered from a young woman with Graves' hyperthyroidism that later progressed to Graves' ophthalmopathy. CDR3 DNA: TGTGCCAGCAGGCCTAGCGGGAGGAGGGATACGCAGTATTTT. Amino acid sequence: CASRPSGRRDTQYF.